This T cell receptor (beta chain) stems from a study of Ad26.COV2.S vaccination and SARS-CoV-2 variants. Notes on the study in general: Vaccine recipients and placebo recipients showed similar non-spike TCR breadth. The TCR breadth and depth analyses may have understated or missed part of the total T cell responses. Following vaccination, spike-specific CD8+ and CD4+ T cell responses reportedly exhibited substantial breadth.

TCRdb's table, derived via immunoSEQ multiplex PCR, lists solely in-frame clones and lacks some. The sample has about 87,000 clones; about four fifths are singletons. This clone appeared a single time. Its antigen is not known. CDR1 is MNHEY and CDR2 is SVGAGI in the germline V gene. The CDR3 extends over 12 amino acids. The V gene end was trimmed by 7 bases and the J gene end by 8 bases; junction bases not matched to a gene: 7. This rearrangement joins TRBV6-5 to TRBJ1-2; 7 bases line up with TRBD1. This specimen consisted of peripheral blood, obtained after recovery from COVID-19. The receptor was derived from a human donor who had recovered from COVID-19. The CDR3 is CASNNRGLGYTF. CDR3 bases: TGTGCCAGCAATAACAGGGGTTTGGGCTACACCTTC.